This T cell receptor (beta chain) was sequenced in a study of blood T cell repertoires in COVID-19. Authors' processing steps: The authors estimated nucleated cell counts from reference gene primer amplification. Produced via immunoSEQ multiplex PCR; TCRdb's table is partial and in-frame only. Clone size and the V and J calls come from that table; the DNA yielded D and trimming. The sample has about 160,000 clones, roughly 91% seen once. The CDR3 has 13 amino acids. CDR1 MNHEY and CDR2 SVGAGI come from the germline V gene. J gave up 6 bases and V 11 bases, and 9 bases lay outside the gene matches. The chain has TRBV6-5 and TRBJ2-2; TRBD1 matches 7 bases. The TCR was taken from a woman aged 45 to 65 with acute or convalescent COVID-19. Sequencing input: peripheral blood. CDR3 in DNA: TGTGCCTCCACCCACAGGGGATCCGGGGAGCTGTTTTTT. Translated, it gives CASTHRGSGELFF.